Following are 3 T cell receptor beta chains from one sample sequenced in a study of T cells in Graves' hyperthyroidism and ophthalmopathy (dated by TCRdb to the late 2010s). Library generation was performed with multiplex PCR. Data came from an Illumina HiSeq 2000. Amplification of TCR beta CDR3 regions was carried out from RNA transcripts. A first-round RT-PCR of the TCR CDR3 used the HTBI primer set with the Qiagen OneStep RT-PCR kit. TCRdb's own reprocessing of the public reads used fastp at Q25 and MiXCR and kept productive beta chains. Under each unique CDR3 protein, matching rows form one entry showing the most common genes and DNA. The sample table shows roughly 570,000 distinct CDR3 sequences, and roughly 14% are seen once. The top ten constitute around 7.8% of the sample. Material: blood. These receptors were obtained from a woman in her 30s with Graves' hyperthyroidism.

This clonotype was detected ten times or more. J is TRBJ2-5 and V is TRBV7-2, with TRBD1 matching 7 bases. The length of the CDR3 is 14 residues. Germline CDR1 is SGHTA and CDR2 is FQGNSA. V shed 5 bases and J 2 bases; nucleotides not matched to a gene: 5. The CDR3 sequence: CASSPGTVQETQYF. The CDR3 DNA follows: TGTGCCAGCAGCCCCGGGACAGTACAAGAGACCCAGTACTTC. The full variable domain, completed using reference TRBV7-2 and TRBJ2-5, is GAGVSQSPSNKVTEKGKDVELRCDPISGHTALYWYRQSLGQGLEFLIYFQGNSAPDKSGLPSDRFSAERTGGSVSTLTIQRTQQEDSAVYLCASSPGTVQETQYFGPGTRLLVL.

In this sample, this clonotype turned up many times. The chain links TRBV28 to TRBJ1-1; weak D call: TRBD1 (6 bases). The ends were cut back, 6 bases at V and 6 bases at J, with 11 bases in the middle. Germline V gives CDR1 MDHEN, CDR2 SYDVKM. The CDR3 runs 12 residues. The CDR3 region is CASSRTVSEAFF. CDR3 in DNA: TGTGCCAGCAGCCGGACAGTCTCTGAAGCTTTCTTT. The full variable domain, its missing parts supplied by reference TRBV28 and TRBJ1-1, is DVKVTQSSRYLVKRTGEKVFLECVQDMDHENMFWYRQDPGLGLRLIYFSYDVKMKEKGDIPEGYSVSREKKERFSLILESASTNQTSMYLCASSRTVSEAFFGQGTRLTVV.

The chain couples TRBV19 to TRBJ2-4, with D possibly TRBD2 on 7 matching bases. This CDR3 has 14 amino acids. Trimming took 5 bases from V and 7 from J, leaving 15 bases between them. CDR1 is LNHDA and CDR2 is SQIVND in the germline V gene (reference sequence). CDR3 coding DNA: TGTGCCAGTAGTTTCGGCGGGGGCCGGAACATTCAGTACTTC. Protein: CASSFGGGRNIQYF.